The clone carrying this TCR beta chain showed up just a few times. Its antigen is unknown. The data were obtained in a study of blood T cells in healthy people across ages. Points from the study as a whole: The long-lived group displayed more naive CD4+ cells, plus higher diversity, than the aged donors did.

It was with a sample-barcoded 5' primer and a J-beta primer mix that a second PCR of roughly 6 to 12 cycles was run. TCRdb called the 5' RACE reads again in MiXCR, with one record for every CDR3 protein. This table holds about 1.1 million distinct CDR3 sequences, roughly two fifths found once. CDR1 is SGHTA and CDR2 is FQGNSA in the germline V gene. V lost 0 bases and J 10 bases, leaving 6 bases between the germline ends. The CDR3 is 12 amino acids. The sample was blood. The clonotype originates from a young man in good health. V gene TRBV7-2 combines with J gene TRBJ1-4, with D possibly matching TRBD1 (5 bases). For the CDR3, the DNA is TGTGCCAGCAGCTTAGCGCAGGGAAAACTGTTTTTT. Residues: CASSLAQGKLFF.